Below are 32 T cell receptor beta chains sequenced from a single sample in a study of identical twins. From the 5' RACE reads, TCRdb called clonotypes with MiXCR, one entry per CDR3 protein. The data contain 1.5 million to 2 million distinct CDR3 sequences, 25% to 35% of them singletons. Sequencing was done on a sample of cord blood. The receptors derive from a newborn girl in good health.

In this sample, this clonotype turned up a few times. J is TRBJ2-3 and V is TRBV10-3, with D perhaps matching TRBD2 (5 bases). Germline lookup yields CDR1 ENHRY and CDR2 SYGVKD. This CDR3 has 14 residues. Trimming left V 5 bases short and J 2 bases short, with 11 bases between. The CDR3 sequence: CAISRGTNTDTQYF. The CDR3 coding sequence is TGTGCCATCAGTCGGGGAACCAACACAGATACGCAGTATTTT.

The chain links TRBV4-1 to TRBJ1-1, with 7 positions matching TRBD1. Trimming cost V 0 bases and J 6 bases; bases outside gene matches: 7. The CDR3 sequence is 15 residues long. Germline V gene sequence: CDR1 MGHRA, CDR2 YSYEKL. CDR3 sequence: CASSQERQGRPEAFF. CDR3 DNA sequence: TGCGCCAGCAGCCAAGAAAGACAGGGTCGGCCTGAAGCTTTCTTT.

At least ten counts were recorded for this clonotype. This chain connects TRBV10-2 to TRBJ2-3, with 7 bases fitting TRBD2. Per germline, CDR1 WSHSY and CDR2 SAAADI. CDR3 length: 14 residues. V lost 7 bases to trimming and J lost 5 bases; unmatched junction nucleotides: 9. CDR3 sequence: CASNEGREIDTQYF. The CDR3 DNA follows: TGCGCCAGCAATGAAGGGCGGGAGATAGATACGCAGTATTTT.

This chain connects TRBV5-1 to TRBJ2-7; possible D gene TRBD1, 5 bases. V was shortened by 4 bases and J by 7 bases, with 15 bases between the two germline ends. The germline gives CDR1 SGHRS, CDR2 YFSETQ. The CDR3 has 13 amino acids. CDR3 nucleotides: TGCGCCAGCAGCCCCGTCTTGGACAATGAGCAGTACTTC. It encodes CASSPVLDNEQYF.

The CDR3 DNA sequence: TGTGCCAGCAGCAACTGGGACAGCCCTAACCAAGAGACCCAGTACTTC. Its translation is CASSNWDSPNQETQYF. The chain links TRBV7-9 to TRBJ2-5; 7 nucleotides match TRBD1. The CDR3 spans 16 residues. The germline gives CDR1 SEHNR, CDR2 FQNEAQ (reference sequence). V lost 5 bases, J lost 0 bases, and 9 bases stayed unmatched.

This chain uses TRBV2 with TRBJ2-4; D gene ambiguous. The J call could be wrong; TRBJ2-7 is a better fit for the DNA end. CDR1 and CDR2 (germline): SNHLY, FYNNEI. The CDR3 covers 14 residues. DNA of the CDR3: TGTGCCAGCAGAACATCACGGTCTAGCTACGAGCAGTACTTC. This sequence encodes CASRTSRSSYEQYF.

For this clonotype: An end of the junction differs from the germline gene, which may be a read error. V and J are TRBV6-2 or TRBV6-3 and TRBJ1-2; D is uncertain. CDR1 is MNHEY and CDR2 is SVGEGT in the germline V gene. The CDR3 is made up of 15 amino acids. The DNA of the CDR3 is TGTGCCAGCAGTTACCGCGGACGGCTGAACTATGGCTACAGCTTC. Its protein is CASSYRGRLNYGYSF.

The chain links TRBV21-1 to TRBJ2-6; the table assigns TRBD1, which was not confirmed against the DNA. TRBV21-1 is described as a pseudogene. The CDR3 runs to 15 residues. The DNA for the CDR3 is TGTGCCAGCAGCACTGGACAGTCTGGGGCCAACGTCCTGACTTTC. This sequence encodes CASSTGQSGANVLTF.

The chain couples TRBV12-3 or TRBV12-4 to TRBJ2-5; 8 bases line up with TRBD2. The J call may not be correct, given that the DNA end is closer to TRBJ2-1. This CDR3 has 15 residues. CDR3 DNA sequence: TGTGCCAGCAGTCCCCGGGCGGGGGGACAAGAGACCCAGTTCTTC. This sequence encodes CASSPRAGGQETQFF.

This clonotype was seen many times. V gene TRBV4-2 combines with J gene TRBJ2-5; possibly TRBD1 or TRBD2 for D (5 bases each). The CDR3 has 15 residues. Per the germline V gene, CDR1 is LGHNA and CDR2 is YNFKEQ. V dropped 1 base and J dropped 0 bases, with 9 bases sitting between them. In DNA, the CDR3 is TGTGCCAGCAGCCAAGGGGACCTTGACCAAGAGACCCAGTACTTC. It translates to CASSQGDLDQETQYF.

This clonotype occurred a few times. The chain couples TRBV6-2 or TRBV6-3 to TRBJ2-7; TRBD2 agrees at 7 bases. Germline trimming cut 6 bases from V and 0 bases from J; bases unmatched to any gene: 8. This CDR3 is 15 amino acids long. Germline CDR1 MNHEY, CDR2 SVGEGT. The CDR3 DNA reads TGTGCCAGCAGGCAGACTAGCAGACACTCCTACGAGCAGTACTTC. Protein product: CASRQTSRHSYEQYF.

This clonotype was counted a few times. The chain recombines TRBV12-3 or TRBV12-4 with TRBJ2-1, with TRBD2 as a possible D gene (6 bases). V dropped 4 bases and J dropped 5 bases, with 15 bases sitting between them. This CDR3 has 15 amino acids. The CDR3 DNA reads TGTGCCAGCAGTTGGGGGACTCCAGTCGACAATGAGCAGTTCTTC. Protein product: CASSWGTPVDNEQFF.

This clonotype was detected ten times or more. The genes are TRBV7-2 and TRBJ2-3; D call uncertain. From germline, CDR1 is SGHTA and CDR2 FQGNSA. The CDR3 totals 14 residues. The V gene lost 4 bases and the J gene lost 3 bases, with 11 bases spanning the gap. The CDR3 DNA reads TGTGCCAGCAGCTCCCCCTCAGCTACAGATACGCAGTATTTT. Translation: CASSSPSATDTQYF.

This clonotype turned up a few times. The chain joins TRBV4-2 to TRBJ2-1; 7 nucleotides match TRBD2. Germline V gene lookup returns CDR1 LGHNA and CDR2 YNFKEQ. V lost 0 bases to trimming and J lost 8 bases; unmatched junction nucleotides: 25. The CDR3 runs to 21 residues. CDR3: CASSQDLRLAEEGLSFHEQFF. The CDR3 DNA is TGTGCCAGCAGCCAAGATTTGCGGCTAGCGGAAGAAGGTTTGAGCTTCCATGAGCAGTTCTTC.

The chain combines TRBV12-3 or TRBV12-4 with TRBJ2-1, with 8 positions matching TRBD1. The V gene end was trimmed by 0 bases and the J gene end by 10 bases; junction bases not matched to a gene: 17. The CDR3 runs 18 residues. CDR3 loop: CASSLAPMRQGKSKEQFF. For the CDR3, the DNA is TGTGCCAGCAGTTTAGCCCCCATGAGACAGGGGAAATCAAAGGAGCAGTTCTTC.

The CDR3 DNA follows: TGCGCCAGCAGGCCCACTAGGGGGGGGCACAATGAGCAGTTCTTC. Its protein product is CASRPTRGGHNEQFF. This chain uses TRBV5-1 with TRBJ2-1; D is perhaps TRBD2 (7 bases). Trimming left V 5 bases short and J 5 bases short, with 17 bases between. CDR3 length: 15 amino acids. Germline V lookup: CDR1 SGHRS, CDR2 YFSETQ.

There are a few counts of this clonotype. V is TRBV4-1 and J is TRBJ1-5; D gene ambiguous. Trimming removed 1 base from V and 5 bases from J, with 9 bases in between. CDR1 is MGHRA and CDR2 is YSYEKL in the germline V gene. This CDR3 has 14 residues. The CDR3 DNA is TGCGCCAGCAGCCAAGGGACTGATTATCAGCCCCAGCATTTT. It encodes CASSQGTDYQPQHF.

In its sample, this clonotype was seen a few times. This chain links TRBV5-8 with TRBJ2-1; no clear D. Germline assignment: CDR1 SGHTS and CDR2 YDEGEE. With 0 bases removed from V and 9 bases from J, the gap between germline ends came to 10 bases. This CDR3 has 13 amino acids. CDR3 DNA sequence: TGTGCCAGCAGCTTGGGTTTCTGGGGTGAGCAGTTCTTC. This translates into CASSLGFWGEQFF.

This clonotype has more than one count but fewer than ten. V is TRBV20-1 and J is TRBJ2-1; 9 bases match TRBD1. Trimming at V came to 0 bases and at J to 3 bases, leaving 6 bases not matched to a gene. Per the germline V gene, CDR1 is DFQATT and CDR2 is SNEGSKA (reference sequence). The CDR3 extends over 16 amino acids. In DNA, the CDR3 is TGCAGTGCTAGAGATCAGACAGGGGGGGGCTACAATGAGCAGTTCTTC. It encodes CSARDQTGGGYNEQFF.

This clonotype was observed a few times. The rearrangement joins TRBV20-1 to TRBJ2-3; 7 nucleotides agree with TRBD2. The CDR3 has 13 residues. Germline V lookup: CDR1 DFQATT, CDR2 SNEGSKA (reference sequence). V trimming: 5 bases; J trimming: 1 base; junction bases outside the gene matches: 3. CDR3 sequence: CSARDYRTDTQYF. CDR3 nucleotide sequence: TGCAGTGCTCGGGACTACCGCACAGATACGCAGTATTTT.

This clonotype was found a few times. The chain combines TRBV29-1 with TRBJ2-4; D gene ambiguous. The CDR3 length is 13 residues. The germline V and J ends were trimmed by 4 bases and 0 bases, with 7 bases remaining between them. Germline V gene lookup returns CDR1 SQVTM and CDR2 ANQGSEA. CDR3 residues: CSVVAPAKNIQYF. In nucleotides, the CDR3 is TGCAGCGTTGTGGCGCCAGCCAAAAACATTCAGTACTTC.

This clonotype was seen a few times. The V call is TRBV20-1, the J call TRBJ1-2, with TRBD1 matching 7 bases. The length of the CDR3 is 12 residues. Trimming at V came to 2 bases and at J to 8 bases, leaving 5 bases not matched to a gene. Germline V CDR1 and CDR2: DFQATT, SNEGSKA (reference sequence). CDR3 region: CSARRQGFGYTF. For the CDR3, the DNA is TGCAGTGCTAGACGACAGGGCTTCGGCTACACCTTC.

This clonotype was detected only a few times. The CDR3 region is CASSLDLLLAGTDTQYF. CDR3 nucleotides: TGTGCCAGCAGCTTAGATCTGTTACTAGCGGGCACAGATACGCAGTATTTT. The chain couples TRBV11-2 to TRBJ2-3; 8 bases map to TRBD2. The germline V gene has CDR1 SGHAT and CDR2 FQNNGV. Trimming at V came to 0 bases and at J to 1 base, leaving 6 bases not matched to a gene. This CDR3 is 17 amino acids long. The full variable domain, with the rest looked up from reference TRBV11-2 and TRBJ2-3, is EAGVAQSPRYKIIEKRQSVAFWCNPISGHATLYWYQQILGQGPKLLIQFQNNGVVDDSQLPKDRFSAERLKGVDSTLKIQPAKLEDSAVYLCASSLDLLLAGTDTQYFGPGTRLTVL.

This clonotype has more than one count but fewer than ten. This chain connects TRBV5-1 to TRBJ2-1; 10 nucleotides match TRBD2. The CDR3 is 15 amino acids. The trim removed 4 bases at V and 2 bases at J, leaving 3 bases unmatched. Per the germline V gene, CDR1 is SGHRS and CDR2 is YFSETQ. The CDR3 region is CASSGGLAPYNEQFF. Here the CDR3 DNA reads TGCGCCAGCAGCGGGGGACTAGCGCCCTACAATGAGCAGTTCTTC.

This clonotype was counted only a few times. CDR3 bases: TGTGCCAGCAGTTTATCAGCGGGAGCTGGGGAGCTGTTTTTT. Encoded protein: CASSLSAGAGELFF. The genes are TRBV28 and TRBJ2-2; 8 bases line up with TRBD2. The trim removed 1 base at V and 8 bases at J, leaving 3 bases unmatched. The CDR3 loop spans 14 amino acids. Germline V CDR1 and CDR2: MDHEN, SYDVKM.

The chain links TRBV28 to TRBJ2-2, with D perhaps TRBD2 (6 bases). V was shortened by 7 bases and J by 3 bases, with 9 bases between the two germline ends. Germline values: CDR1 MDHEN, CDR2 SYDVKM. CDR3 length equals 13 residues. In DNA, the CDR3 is TGTGCCAGCAACCGGGGGTACACCGGGGAGCTGTTTTTT. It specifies CASNRGYTGELFF.

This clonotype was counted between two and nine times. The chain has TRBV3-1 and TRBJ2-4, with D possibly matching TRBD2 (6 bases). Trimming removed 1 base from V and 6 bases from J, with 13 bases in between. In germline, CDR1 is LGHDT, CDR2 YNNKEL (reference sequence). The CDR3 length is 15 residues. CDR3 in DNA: TGTGCCAGCAGCCAAGGCGGGATCGTCATAAACATTCAGTACTTC. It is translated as CASSQGGIVINIQYF.

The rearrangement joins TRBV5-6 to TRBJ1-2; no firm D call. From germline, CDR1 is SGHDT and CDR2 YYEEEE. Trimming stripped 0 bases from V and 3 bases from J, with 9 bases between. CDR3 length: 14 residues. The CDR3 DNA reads TGTGCCAGCAGCTTGGGGACCCTGGACTATGGCTACACCTTC. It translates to CASSLGTLDYGYTF.

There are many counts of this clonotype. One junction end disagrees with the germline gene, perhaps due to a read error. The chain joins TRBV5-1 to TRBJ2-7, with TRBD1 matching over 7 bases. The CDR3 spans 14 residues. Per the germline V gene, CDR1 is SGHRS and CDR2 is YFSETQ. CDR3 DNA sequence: TGTGCCAGCAGTTTCGGGACAGCCTCCTACGAGCAGTACTTC. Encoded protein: CASSFGTASYEQYF.

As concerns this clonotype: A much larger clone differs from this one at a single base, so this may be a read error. CDR3 DNA: TGTGCCAGCAGTTACAGGAGGGGGGCCCAGTACTTC. Translation gives CASSYRRGAQYF. J is TRBJ2-5 and V is TRBV6-5; D may be TRBD1 or TRBD2 (6 bases each). CDR3 length: 12 amino acids. The germline V and J ends were trimmed by 2 bases and 9 bases, with 10 bases remaining between them. Germline V gives CDR1 MNHEY, CDR2 SVGAGI.

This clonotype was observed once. For the CDR3, the DNA is TGTGCCAGCAGCTTAGCCGGGACTAGCAACTACAATGAGCAGTTCTTC. This codes for CASSLAGTSNYNEQFF. The chain is built from TRBV7-8 and TRBJ2-1; 9 bases are shared with TRBD2. The CDR3 covers 16 residues. After removal of 0 bases from V and 3 bases from J, the junction contained 3 bases not matched to a gene. Germline V lookup: CDR1 SGHVS, CDR2 FQNEAQ.

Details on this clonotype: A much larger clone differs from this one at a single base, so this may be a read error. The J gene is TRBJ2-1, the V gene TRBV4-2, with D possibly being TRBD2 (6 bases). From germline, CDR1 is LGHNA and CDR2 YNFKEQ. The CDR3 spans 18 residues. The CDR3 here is CANSQAFSSASSYNEQFF. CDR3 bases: TGTGCCAACAGCCAAGCTTTCTCTAGCGCTAGCTCCTACAATGAGCAGTTCTTC.